Shown below are 8 T cell receptor beta chains from a single sample sequenced in a study of T cells in tuberculosis. The protocol was immunoSEQ multiplex PCR, while the TCRdb copy is restricted to in-frame clones and leaves out a portion. This table holds 25,000 to 35,000 clones, roughly 95% found once. Sample: PBMCs. The source of these receptors is a donor under 30 with latent tuberculosis or without tuberculosis infection.

The chain joins TRBV5-4 to TRBJ1-1; D remains ambiguous. Germline V gene data show CDR1 as SGHNT and CDR2 as YYREEE (reference sequence). The CDR3 has 14 residues. The V end was cut by 4 bases, the J end by 3 bases, with 13 bases between. The CDR3 DNA sequence: TGTGCCAGCAGCCCAAGGACGGGAGACACTGAAGCTTTCTTT. Encoded protein: CASSPRTGDTEAFF. Complete variable domain (other parts from reference TRBV5-4 and TRBJ1-1): ETGVTQSPTHLIKTRGQQVTLRCSSQSGHNTVSWYQQALGQGPQFIFQYYREEENGRGNFPPRFSGLQFPNYSSELNVNALELDDSALYLCASSPRTGDTEAFFGQGTRLTVV.

The chain links TRBV13 to TRBJ2-3; TRBD2 matches at 9 bases. In germline, CDR1 is PRHDT, CDR2 FYEKMQ (reference sequence). This CDR3 has 19 residues. The ends lost 2 bases at V and 1 base at J; junction bases unmatched: 13. The CDR3 is CASSLYRASGVKGTDTQYF. CDR3 nucleotides: TGTGCCAGCAGCTTATACAGGGCTAGCGGGGTGAAGGGCACAGATACGCAGTATTTT.

The chain links TRBV29-1 to TRBJ1-2, with 12 bases matching TRBD1. Germline CDR1 reads SQVTM; CDR2 reads ANQGSEA. The CDR3 length is 13 residues. V dropped 2 bases and J dropped 8; count of bases not matched to a gene: 3. The CDR3 nucleotides are TGCAGCGTTGAAAGGGACAGGGGGCCGGGCTACACCTTC. Amino acids: CSVERDRGPGYTF.

This clone was seen just once. The chain has TRBV29-1 and TRBJ1-2, with a tentative D call TRBD1 (5 bases). Trimming stripped 3 bases from V and 8 bases from J, with 16 bases between. CDR3 length equals 13 residues. Germline V gives CDR1 SQVTM, CDR2 ANQGSEA. The CDR3 loop reads CSVEEGRGGGYTF. The DNA for the CDR3 is TGCAGCGTTGAGGAGGGGCGGGGTGGCGGCTACACCTTC.

The chain combines TRBV13 with TRBJ2-3; D possibly corresponds to TRBD2 (7 bases). CDR3 length: 16 amino acids. Germline loops: CDR1 PRHDT, CDR2 FYEKMQ (reference sequence). Trimming shortened V by 4 bases and J by 1 base, and 15 bases separated the two germline ends. Here the CDR3 reads CASSSRPGGRTDTQYF. As DNA, the CDR3 is TGTGCCAGCAGCTCCCGGCCCGGGGGGCGCACAGATACGCAGTATTTT.

This clone occurred once. V and J are TRBV29-1 and TRBJ1-2; 7 bases align to TRBD1. Per germline, CDR1 SQVTM and CDR2 ANQGSEA. The CDR3 has 13 residues. J lost 8 bases, V lost 7 bases, and 13 bases had no gene match. CDR3 sequence reads: CSASGTEASGYTF. DNA of the CDR3: TGCAGCGCTTCCGGGACAGAGGCTTCGGGCTACACCTTC.

This chain joins TRBV5-1 and TRBJ2-1; a weak D match, TRBD2 (6 bases). Germline assignment: CDR1 SGHRS and CDR2 YFSETQ. This CDR3 is 16 amino acids long. V shed 4 bases and J shed 7 bases, with 21 bases lying between them. CDR3 sequence (DNA): TGCGCCAGCAGCCTAATCCCCGGGACTGGGTTAAATGAGCAGTTCTTC. Encoded protein: CASSLIPGTGLNEQFF.

This chain joins TRBV5-4 and TRBJ1-4; D gene uncertain. The CDR3 runs to 15 residues. Per the germline V gene, CDR1 is SGHNT and CDR2 is YYREEE (reference sequence). Trimming cost V 1 base and J 6 bases, with 13 bases left between them. CDR3 protein: CASSLNRGIDEKLFF. In nucleotides, the CDR3 is TGTGCCAGCAGCTTGAATCGAGGGATAGATGAAAAACTGTTTTTT.